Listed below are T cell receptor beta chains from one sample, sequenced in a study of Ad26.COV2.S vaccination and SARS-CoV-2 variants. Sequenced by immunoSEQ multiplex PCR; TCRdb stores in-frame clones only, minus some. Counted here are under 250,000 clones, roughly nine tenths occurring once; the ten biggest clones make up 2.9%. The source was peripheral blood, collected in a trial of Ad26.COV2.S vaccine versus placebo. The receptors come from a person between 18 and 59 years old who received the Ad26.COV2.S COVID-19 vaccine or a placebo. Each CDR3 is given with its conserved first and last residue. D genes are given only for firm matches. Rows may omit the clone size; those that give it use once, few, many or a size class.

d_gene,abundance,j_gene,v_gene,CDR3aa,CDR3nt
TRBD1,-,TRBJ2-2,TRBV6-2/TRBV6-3,CASSRQGAGTGELFF,TGTGCCAGCAGTAGACAGGGGGCTGGTACCGGGGAGCTGTTTTTT
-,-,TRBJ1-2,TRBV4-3,CASSHAEGNYGYTF,TGCGCCAGCAGCCACGCCGAGGGTAACTATGGCTACACCTTC
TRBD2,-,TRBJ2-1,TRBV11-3,CASSFSGTSGGPANEQFF,TGTGCCAGCAGCTTTTCCGGGACTAGCGGGGGACCGGCGAATGAGCAGTTCTTC
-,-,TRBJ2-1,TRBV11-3,CASSLDRRDNEQFF,TGTGCCAGCAGCTTAGATAGGCGGGACAATGAGCAGTTCTTC
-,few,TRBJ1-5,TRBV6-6,CASSLDRNSNQPQHF,TGTGCCAGCAGCCTCGACAGAAATAGCAATCAGCCCCAGCATTTT
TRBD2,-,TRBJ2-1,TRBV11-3,CASSLDWTSGRSNEQFF,TGTGCCAGCAGCTTAGATTGGACTAGCGGGAGGAGCAATGAGCAGTTCTTC
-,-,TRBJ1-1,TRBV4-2,CASSQDGGARGTEAFF,TGTGCCAGCAGCCAAGACGGGGGGGCGCGAGGCACTGAAGCTTTCTTT
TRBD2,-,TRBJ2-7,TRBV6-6,CASKLALAGVYEQYF,TGTGCCAGCAAACTAGCTCTAGCGGGGGTTTACGAGCAGTACTTC
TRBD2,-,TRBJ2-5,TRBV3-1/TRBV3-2,CASSYAGTSELYQETQYF,TGTGCCAGCAGCTACGCCGGGACTAGCGAGTTGTACCAAGAGACCCAGTACTTC
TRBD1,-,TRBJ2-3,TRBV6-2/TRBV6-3,CASSYGTGNTDTQYF,TGTGCCAGCAGTTACGGGACAGGGAACACAGATACGCAGTATTTT
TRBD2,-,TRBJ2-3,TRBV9,CASSESLGAGVTDTQYF,TGTGCCAGCAGCGAATCCCTAGGAGCGGGAGTTACAGATACGCAGTATTTT
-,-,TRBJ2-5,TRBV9,CASSVGTAQETQYF,TGTGCCAGCAGCGTCGGGACCGCTCAAGAGACCCAGTACTTC
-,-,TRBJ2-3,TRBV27,CASSFRAGRGRGDTQYF,TGTGCCAGCAGTTTCCGGGCGGGGCGGGGAAGAGGTGATACGCAGTATTTT
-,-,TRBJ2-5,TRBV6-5,CASSKTGGEETQYF,TGTGCCAGCAGTAAAACAGGGGGGGAAGAGACCCAGTACTTC
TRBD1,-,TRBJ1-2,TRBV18,CASSHQQGGYTF,TGTGCCAGCTCTCACCAACAGGGGGGCTACACCTTC
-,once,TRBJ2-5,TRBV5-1,CASSPNGQRHFQETQYF,TGCGCCAGCAGCCCCAATGGACAGCGCCATTTCCAAGAGACCCAGTACTTC
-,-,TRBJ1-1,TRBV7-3,CASSLSRTDEAFF,TGTGCCAGCAGCTTATCGAGGACAGATGAAGCTTTCTTT
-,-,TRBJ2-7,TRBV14,CASSQDLSPGYSYEQYF,TGTGCCAGCAGCCAAGATCTGTCGCCTGGCTACTCCTACGAGCAGTACTTC
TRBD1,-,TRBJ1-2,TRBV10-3,CAISELQGIEYGYTF,TGTGCCATCAGTGAGTTACAGGGGATAGAGTATGGCTACACCTTC
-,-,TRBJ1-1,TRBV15,CATSRNPSPGTEAFF,TGTGCCACCAGCAGGAACCCCAGCCCAGGCACTGAAGCTTTCTTT
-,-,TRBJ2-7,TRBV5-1,CASSFGRESHEQYF,TGCGCCAGCAGCTTCGGAAGGGAGTCACACGAGCAGTACTTC
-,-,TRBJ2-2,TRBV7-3,CASSSQTYTGELFF,TGTGCCAGCAGCTCACAAACATACACCGGGGAGCTGTTTTTT
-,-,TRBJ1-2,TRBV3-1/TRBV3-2,CASSQAMGGGYTF,TGTGCCAGCAGCCAGGCTATGGGCGGTGGCTACACCTTC
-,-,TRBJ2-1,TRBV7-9,CASSLGVSYNEQFF,TGTGCCAGCAGCTTAGGAGTTTCCTACAATGAGCAGTTCTTC
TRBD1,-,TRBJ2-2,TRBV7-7,CASSRDSANTGELFF,TGTGCTAGCAGCCGGGACAGCGCGAACACCGGGGAGCTGTTTTTT
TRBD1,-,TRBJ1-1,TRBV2,CASSRQTGGRTEAFF,TGTGCCAGCAGTCGACAGACAGGGGGTAGGACTGAAGCTTTCTTT
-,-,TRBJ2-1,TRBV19,CASSRRDYNEQFF,TGTGCCAGTAGTAGGAGAGATTACAATGAGCAGTTCTTC
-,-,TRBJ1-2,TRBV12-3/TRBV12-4,CASSVEGNYGYTF,TGTGCCAGCAGTGTGGAGGGCAACTATGGCTACACCTTC
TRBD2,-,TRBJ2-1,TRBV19,CASSTTSGREYNEQFF,TGTGCCAGTAGTACGACTAGCGGGAGAGAATACAATGAGCAGTTCTTC
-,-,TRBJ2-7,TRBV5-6,CASRYGPERF,TGTGCCAGCAGATATGGACCGGAGAGATTC
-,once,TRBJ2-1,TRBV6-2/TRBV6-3,CASSLTGQSKIVGGRALRGEQFF,TGTGCCAGCAGCCTCACAGGACAGTCAAAAATTGTGGGAGGGAGGGCGCTGAGGGGTGAGCAGTTCTTC
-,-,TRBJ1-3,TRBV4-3,CASSPTLSGNTIYF,TGCGCCAGCAGCCCGACCCTCTCTGGAAACACCATATATTTT
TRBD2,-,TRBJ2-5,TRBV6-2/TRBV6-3,CASSAELAWGQETQYF,TGTGCCAGCAGCGCCGAACTAGCGTGGGGGCAAGAGACCCAGTACTTC
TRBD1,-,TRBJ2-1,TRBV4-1,CASSQADRLSYNEQFF,TGCGCCAGCAGCCAAGCGGACAGGCTCTCCTACAATGAGCAGTTCTTC
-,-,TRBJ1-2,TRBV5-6,CASSLLNYGYTF,TGTGCCAGCAGCTTGCTTAACTATGGCTACACCTTC
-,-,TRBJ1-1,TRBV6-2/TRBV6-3,CASSPSPRKSRKNTEAFF,TGTGCCAGCAGTCCAAGCCCCCGCAAATCGAGGAAGAACACTGAAGCTTTCTTT
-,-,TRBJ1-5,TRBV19,CASSTRQALSNQPQHF,TGTGCCAGTAGTACCCGACAGGCCCTTAGCAATCAGCCCCAGCATTTT